In this sample, the clone carrying this T cell receptor (beta chain) turned up a few times. This entry belongs to a study of blood T cell repertoires in COVID-19. Looking at the study overall: The United States, Italy and Spain supplied acute and convalescent COVID-19 samples.

Residents of 24 US areas, aged about 18 to 95 years, made up the participants. The V gene lost 2 bases and the J gene lost 1 base, with 11 bases spanning the gap. CDR1 is MRHNA and CDR2 is SNTAGT in the germline V gene. The CDR3 is 15 amino acids. Authors' analysis steps: Estimated nucleated cell counts came from reference gene primer amplification. Clones were sequenced by immunoSEQ multiplex PCR, and TCRdb holds only the in-frame ones, with some missing. Clone size and V and J calls were adopted from that table, with D and trimming inferred from the DNA. The sample shows approximately 490,000 clones, more than 85% of them seen only once.

The sequence came from a woman aged 60-75 years who had recovered from COVID-19. The chain recombines TRBV6-4 with TRBJ1-1; the D is unclear. The source material was PBMCs or T cells enriched from blood (not recorded which). This CDR3 is CASSDGRSGNTEAFF. The DNA of the CDR3 is TGTGCCAGCAGTGACGGTCGGTCGGGGAACACTGAAGCTTTCTTT.